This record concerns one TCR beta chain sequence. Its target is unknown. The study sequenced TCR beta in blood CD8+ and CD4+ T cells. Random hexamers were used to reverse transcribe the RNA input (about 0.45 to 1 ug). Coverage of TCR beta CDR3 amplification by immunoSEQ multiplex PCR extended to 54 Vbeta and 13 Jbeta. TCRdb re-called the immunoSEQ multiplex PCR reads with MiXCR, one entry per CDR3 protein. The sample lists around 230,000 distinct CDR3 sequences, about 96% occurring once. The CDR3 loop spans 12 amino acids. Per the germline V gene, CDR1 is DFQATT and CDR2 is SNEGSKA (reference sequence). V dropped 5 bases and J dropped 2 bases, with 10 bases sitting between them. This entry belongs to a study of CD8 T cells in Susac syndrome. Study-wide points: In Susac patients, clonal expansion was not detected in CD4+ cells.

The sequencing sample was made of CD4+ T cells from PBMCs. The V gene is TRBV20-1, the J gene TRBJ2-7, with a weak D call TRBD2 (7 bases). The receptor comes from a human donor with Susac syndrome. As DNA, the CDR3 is TGCAGTGCTCTCGGGGGGCCCTACGAGCAGTACTTC. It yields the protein CSALGGPYEQYF.